This entry lists 3 T cell receptor beta chains sequenced from one sample in a study of T cell responses to AZD1222 COVID-19 vaccine. Sequenced by immunoSEQ multiplex PCR; TCRdb stores in-frame clones only, minus some. The data hold 65,000 or so clones, with 65% to 85% observed a single time. This sample comprised peripheral blood, obtained on day 0 of AZD1222 vaccination. The receptors here all came from an adult in good health.

The chain couples TRBV11-2 to TRBJ1-5; D is possibly TRBD1 (5 bases). The germline V and J ends were trimmed by 5 bases and 6 bases, with 11 bases remaining between them. CDR1 is SGHAT and CDR2 is FQNNGV in the germline V gene. This CDR3 is built from 13 residues. CDR3 amino acids: CASSPGDAQPQHF. The DNA of the CDR3 is TGTGCCAGCAGCCCTGGGGACGCTCAGCCCCAGCATTTT.

J is TRBJ1-5 and V is TRBV2, with a possible D match to TRBD1 (5 bases). The CDR3 contains 16 residues. CDR1 and CDR2 from the germline V gene are SNHLY and FYNNEI. The V end was cut by 2 bases, the J end by 5 bases, with 16 bases between. CDR3: CASSERGPGLHQPQHF. CDR3 DNA sequence: TGTGCCAGCAGTGAACGGGGACCGGGACTCCATCAGCCCCAGCATTTT.

This CDR3 is CASSLFAGGANQPQHF. CDR3 nucleotides: TGTGCCAGCAGTTTATTTGCAGGGGGGGCCAATCAGCCCCAGCATTTT. The J gene is TRBJ1-5, the V gene TRBV28; 7 bases are a match to TRBD1. Losses at the gene ends were 1 base for V and 3 bases for J; bases not matched to a gene: 6. CDR3 length: 16 residues. Germline CDR1 is MDHEN and CDR2 is SYDVKM.